The rows below give T cell receptor beta chains drawn from one sample of a study of blood T cell repertoires in COVID-19. Assay used: immunoSEQ multiplex PCR; TCRdb lists only in-frame clones, some missing. The sample has about 34,000 clones, approximately 80% seen once. Sequencing was done on a sample of peripheral blood. All receptors come from a human donor in a cohort sampled during active COVID-19. The CDR3 runs from the conserved cysteine through the conserved F or W. The D gene is left open where the match is weak. Rows give clone size only sometimes, using once, few, many, or a class for an expanded clone.

V	D	J	size	DNA	CDR3
TRBV7-2	TRBD2	TRBJ2-5	once	TGTGCCAGCAGCTTTAGCGGGGGGGCGCAAGAGACCCAGTACTTC	CASSFSGGAQETQYF
TRBV9	TRBD2	TRBJ2-7	NA	TGTGCCAGCACCCTCGGGGCTAGCGGGAGTCTCGACGAGCAGTACTTC	CASTLGASGSLDEQYF
TRBV6-5	TRBD1	TRBJ1-2	NA	TGTGCCAGCAGTCGACAGGGGGTTGACTATGGCTACACCTTC	CASSRQGVDYGYTF
TRBV5-5	TRBD2	TRBJ2-3	NA	TGTGCCAGCAGCTCCGGGACTAGCGGAAGGACAGATACGCAGTATTTT	CASSSGTSGRTDTQYF
TRBV28	TRBD1	TRBJ2-5	NA	TGTGCCAGCAGTCCCTACAGGGGGAGGAAGACCCAGTACTTC	CASSPYRGRKTQYF
TRBV9	TRBD2	TRBJ2-7	NA	TGTGCCAGCAGCTCGTCTAGCGGGAGGCTTTACGAGCAGTACTTC	CASSSSSGRLYEQYF
TRBV29-1	NA	TRBJ2-1	NA	TGCAGCGTTGAAGAATCAGGGAATGAGCAGTTCTTC	CSVEESGNEQFF
TRBV14	NA	TRBJ1-1	NA	TGTGCCAGCAGCCCCCCAGGGATGAACACTGAAGCTTTCTTT	CASSPPGMNTEAFF
TRBV2	TRBD1	TRBJ1-4	NA	TGTGCCAGCAGTCCCCAGGGGGCTAGGGACAATGAAAAACTGTTTTTT	CASSPQGARDNEKLFF
TRBV6-2/TRBV6-3	TRBD2	TRBJ2-5	NA	TGTGCCAGCAGTAACCCGGGGGGGCCTGGAGAGACCCAGTACTTC	CASSNPGGPGETQYF
TRBV21-1	NA	TRBJ1-1	NA	TGTGCCAGCAGCAAAGAGGTTCAGGGCAGAAACACTGAAGCTTTCTTT	CASSKEVQGRNTEAFF
TRBV15	NA	TRBJ2-5	NA	TGTGCCACCAGCAGAGAGAAGGGGCAAGAGACCCAGTACTTC	CATSREKGQETQYF
TRBV10-2	NA	TRBJ2-7	few	TGCGCCAGCAGTGGACAGGAGAAGTTTTACGAGCAGTACTTC	CASSGQEKFYEQYF
TRBV18	TRBD2	TRBJ2-7	NA	TGTGCCAGCTCACCACGGATCGCACTAGCGTTATCCCCCTACGAGCAGTACTTC	CASSPRIALALSPYEQYF
TRBV28	TRBD2	TRBJ2-7	NA	TGTGCCAGCAGTCCTACTAGCGCCGGCTCCTACGAGCAGTACTTC	CASSPTSAGSYEQYF
TRBV7-9	NA	TRBJ1-2	NA	TGTGCCAGCAGCTTAGAGGTGGGACACCCGACCGTCTTC	CASSLEVGHPTVF
TRBV4-2	NA	TRBJ2-2	NA	TGTGCCAGCAGCCAAGATTACGACAGATTCACCGGGGAGCTGTTTTTT	CASSQDYDRFTGELFF
TRBV28	TRBD1	TRBJ1-1	few	TGTGCCAGCGGCGTTTTCCGACCGGGACAGGGAACTAAGGAGGCTTTCTTT	CASGVFRPGQGTKEAFF
TRBV6-5	NA	TRBJ1-4	NA	TGTGCCAGCAACCCCACAGGTGCAACTAATGAAAAACTGTTTTTT	CASNPTGATNEKLFF
TRBV7-2	TRBD1	TRBJ2-7	NA	TGTGCCAGCAGCCCGAGGACAGGGTATACCTACGAGCAGTACTTC	CASSPRTGYTYEQYF
TRBV29-1	NA	TRBJ2-7	NA	TGCAGCGTTGAAGATACAGGCCGCTACGAGCAGTACTTC	CSVEDTGRYEQYF
TRBV4-2	NA	TRBJ2-7	NA	TGTGCCAGCAGCCAAGAGGTCGGACAGTACGCCTACGAGCAGTACTTC	CASSQEVGQYAYEQYF
TRBV7-2	NA	TRBJ2-7	NA	TGTGCCAGCAGCACCCGAAAAGACTCAGGGCGCTACGAGCAGTACTTC	CASSTRKDSGRYEQYF
TRBV2	TRBD1	TRBJ1-1	NA	TGTGCCAGCACCGGTGACAGGGGGCATCATGCTTTCTTT	CASTGDRGHHAFF
TRBV27	NA	TRBJ1-6	NA	TGTGCCAGCAGTTTAAATGGACAGCCAAATTCACCCCTCCACTTT	CASSLNGQPNSPLHF
TRBV10-2	NA	TRBJ1-4	NA	TGCGCCAGCAGTGAATTTGGGGCAGGGGATGAAAAACTGTTTTTT	CASSEFGAGDEKLFF
TRBV10-2	TRBD1	TRBJ1-1	NA	TGCGCCAGCAGTGAACCGGGACAGGGGCGGCAGACTGAAGCTTTCTTT	CASSEPGQGRQTEAFF
TRBV27	TRBD2	TRBJ2-1	few	TGTGCCAGCAGCCTGGGACTAGCGGGAGTCAATGAGCAGTTCTTC	CASSLGLAGVNEQFF
TRBV3-1/TRBV3-2	NA	TRBJ1-1	NA	TGTGCCAGCAGCCCCAGGGTTATGAACACTGAAGCTTTCTTT	CASSPRVMNTEAFF
TRBV7-9	TRBD1	TRBJ2-7	few	TGTGCCAGCAGCCTCGCCTCGGACAGGTTGGAGTCGTTCGCTTACGAGCAGTACTTC	CASSLASDRLESFAYEQYF
TRBV5-1	NA	TRBJ1-6	few	TGCGCCAGCAGCTTGGGACAGCATAATTCACCCCTCCACTTT	CASSLGQHNSPLHF
TRBV6-6	NA	TRBJ1-1	NA	TGTGCCAGCATGGTACCGACAGAGGTAGACACTGAAGCTTTCTTT	CASMVPTEVDTEAFF
TRBV2	NA	TRBJ1-1	NA	TGTGCCGACAACAGTGGGGCGAACACTGAAGCTTTCTTT	CADNSGANTEAFF